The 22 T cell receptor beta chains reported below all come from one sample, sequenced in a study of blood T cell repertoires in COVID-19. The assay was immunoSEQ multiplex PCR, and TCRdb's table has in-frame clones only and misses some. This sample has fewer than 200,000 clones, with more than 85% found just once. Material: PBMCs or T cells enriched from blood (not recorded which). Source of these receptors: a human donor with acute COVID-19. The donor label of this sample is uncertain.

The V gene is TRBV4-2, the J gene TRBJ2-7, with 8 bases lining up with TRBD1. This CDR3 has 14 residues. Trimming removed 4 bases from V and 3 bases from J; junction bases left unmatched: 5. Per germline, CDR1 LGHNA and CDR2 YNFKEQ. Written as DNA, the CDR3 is TGTGCCAGCAGCCTTAAGACAGGGGTCTACGAGCAGTACTTC. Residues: CASSLKTGVYEQYF.

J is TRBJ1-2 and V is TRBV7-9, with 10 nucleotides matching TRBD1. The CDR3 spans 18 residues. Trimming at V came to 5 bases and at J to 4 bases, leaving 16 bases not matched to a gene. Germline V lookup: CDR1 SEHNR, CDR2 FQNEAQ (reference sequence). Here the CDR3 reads CASSPPPGQGLRGYGYTF. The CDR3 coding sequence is TGTGCCAGCAGCCCCCCACCGGGACAGGGGCTCCGGGGCTATGGCTACACCTTC.

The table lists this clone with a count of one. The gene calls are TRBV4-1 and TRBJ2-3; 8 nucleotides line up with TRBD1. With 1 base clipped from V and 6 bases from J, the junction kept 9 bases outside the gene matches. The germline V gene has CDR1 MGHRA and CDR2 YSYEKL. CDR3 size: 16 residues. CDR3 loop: CASSQVGQARGDTQYF. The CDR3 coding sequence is TGCGCCAGCAGCCAAGTGGGACAGGCCCGAGGGGATACGCAGTATTTT.

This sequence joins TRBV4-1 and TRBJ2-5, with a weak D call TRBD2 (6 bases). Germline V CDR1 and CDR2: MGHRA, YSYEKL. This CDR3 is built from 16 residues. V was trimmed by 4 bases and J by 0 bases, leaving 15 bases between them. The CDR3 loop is CASSPSLAQNQETQYF. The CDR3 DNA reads TGCGCCAGCAGCCCGAGCCTAGCGCAGAACCAAGAGACCCAGTACTTC.

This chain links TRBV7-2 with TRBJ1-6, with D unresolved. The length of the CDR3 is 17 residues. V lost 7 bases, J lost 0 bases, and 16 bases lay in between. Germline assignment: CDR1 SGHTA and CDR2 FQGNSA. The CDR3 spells CASNKHTRSSYNSPLHF. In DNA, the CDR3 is TGTGCCAGCAACAAACATACAAGGAGCTCCTATAATTCACCCCTCCACTTT.

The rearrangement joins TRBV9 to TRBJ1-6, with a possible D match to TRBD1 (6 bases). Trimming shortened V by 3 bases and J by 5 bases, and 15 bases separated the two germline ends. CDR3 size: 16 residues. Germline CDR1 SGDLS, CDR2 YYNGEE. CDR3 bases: TGTGCCAGCAGCGGAGGGGACATAAAAGATAATTCACCCCTCCACTTT. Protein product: CASSGGDIKDNSPLHF.

DNA of the CDR3: TGTGCCAGCAGCGTGTCAGGGGCTAGCACAGATACGCAGTATTTT. Translated, it gives CASSVSGASTDTQYF. The chain couples TRBV9 to TRBJ2-3; D might be TRBD1 (6 bases). The CDR3 consists of 15 residues. Trimming shortened V by 2 bases and J by 0 bases, and 10 bases separated the two germline ends. Germline lookup yields CDR1 SGDLS and CDR2 YYNGEE.

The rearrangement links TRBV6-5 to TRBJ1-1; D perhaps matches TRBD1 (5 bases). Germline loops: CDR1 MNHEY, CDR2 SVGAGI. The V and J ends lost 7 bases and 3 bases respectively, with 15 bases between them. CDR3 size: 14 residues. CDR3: CASTPRGEDTEAFF. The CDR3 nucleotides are TGTGCCAGCACCCCGCGGGGGGAAGACACTGAAGCTTTCTTT.

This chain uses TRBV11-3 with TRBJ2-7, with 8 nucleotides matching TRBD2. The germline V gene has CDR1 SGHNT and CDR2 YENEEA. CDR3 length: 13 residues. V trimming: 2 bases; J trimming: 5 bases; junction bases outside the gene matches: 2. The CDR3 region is CASSLNSGDEQYF. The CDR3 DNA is TGTGCCAGCAGCTTAAATAGCGGGGACGAGCAGTACTTC.

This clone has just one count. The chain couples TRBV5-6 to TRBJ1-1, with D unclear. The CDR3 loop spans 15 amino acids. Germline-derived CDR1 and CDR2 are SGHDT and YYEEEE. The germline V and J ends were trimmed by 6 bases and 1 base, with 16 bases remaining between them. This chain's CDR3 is CASTPGSPENTEAFF. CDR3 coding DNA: TGTGCCAGCACCCCGGGGTCGCCTGAGAACACTGAAGCTTTCTTT.

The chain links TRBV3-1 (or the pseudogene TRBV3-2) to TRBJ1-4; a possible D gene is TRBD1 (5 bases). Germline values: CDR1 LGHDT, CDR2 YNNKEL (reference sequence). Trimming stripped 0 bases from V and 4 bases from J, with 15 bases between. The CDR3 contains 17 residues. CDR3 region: CASSQEVGTRGNEKLFF. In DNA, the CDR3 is TGTGCCAGCAGCCAAGAAGTGGGGACGCGGGGTAATGAAAAACTGTTTTTT.

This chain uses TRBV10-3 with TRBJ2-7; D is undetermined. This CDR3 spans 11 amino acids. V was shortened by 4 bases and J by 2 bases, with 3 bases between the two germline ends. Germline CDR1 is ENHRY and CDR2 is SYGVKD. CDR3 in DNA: TGTGCCATCAGTGGCGCCTACGAGCAGTACTTC. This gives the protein CAISGAYEQYF.

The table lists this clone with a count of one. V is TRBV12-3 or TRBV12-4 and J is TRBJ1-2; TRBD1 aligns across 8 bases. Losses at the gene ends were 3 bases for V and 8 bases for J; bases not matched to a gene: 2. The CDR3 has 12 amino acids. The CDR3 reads CASSLTGDGYTF. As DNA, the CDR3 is TGTGCCAGCAGTTTGACAGGGGACGGCTACACCTTC.

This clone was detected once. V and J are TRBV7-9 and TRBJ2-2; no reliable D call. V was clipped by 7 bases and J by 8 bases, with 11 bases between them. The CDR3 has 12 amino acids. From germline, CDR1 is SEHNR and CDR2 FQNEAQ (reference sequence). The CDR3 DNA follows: TGTGCCAGCACCCGGGTTCCGGGGGAGCTGTTTTTT. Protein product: CASTRVPGELFF.

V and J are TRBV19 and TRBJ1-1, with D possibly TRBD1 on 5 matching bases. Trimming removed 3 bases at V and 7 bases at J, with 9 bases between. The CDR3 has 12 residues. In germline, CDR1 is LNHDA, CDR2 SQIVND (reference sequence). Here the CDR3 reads CASSMGHDEAFF. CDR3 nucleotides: TGTGCCAGTAGTATGGGGCACGATGAAGCTTTCTTT.

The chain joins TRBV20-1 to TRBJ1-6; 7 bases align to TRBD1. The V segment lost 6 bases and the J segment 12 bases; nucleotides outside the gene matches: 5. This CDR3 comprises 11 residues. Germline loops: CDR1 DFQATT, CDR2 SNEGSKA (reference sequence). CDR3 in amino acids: CSAGQELPLHF. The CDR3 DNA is TGCAGTGCCGGACAGGAGTTACCCCTCCACTTT.

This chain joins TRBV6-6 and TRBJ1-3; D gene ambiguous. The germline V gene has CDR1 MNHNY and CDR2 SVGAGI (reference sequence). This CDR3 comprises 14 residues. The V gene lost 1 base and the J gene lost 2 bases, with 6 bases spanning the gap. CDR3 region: CASSYFPTGNTIYF. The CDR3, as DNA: TGTGCCAGCAGTTACTTTCCTACTGGAAACACCATATATTTT.

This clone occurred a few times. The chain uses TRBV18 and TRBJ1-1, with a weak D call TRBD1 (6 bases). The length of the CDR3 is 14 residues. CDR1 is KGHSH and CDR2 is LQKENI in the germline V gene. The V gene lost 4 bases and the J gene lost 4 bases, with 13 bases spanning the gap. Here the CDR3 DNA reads TGTGCCAGCTCACAGCCAGGGGACGGCACTGAAGCTTTCTTT. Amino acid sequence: CASSQPGDGTEAFF.

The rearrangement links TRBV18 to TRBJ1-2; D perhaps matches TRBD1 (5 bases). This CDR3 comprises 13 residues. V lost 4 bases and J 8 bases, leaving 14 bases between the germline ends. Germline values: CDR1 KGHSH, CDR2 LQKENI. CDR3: CASSLRTEGGYTF. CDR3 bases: TGTGCCAGCTCACTTCGGACGGAGGGGGGCTACACCTTC.

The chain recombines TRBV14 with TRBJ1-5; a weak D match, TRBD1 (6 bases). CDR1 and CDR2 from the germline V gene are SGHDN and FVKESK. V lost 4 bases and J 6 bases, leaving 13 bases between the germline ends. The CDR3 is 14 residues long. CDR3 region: CASSLNRVGQPQHF. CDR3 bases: TGTGCCAGCAGCCTAAACAGGGTCGGTCAGCCCCAGCATTTT.

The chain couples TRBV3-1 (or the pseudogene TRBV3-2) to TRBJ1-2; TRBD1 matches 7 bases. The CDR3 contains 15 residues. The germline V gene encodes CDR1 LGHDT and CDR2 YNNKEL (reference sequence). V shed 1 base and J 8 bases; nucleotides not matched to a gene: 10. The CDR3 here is CASSQGGARGYGYTF. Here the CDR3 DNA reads TGTGCCAGCAGCCAAGGAGGGGCCAGGGGGTACGGCTACACCTTC.

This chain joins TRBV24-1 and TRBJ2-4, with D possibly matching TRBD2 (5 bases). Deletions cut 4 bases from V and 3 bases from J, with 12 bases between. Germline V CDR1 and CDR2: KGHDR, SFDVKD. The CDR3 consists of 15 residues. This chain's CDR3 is CATSELIRGKNIQYF. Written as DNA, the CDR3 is TGTGCCACCAGTGAGCTAATTCGGGGCAAAAACATTCAGTACTTC.